One and the same sample provided the 18 T cell receptor beta chains below, sequenced in a study of human T cells and chemical hapten exposure. TCRdb analysed the RACE reads with MiXCR anew, one entry per CDR3 protein. The table shows around 330,000 distinct CDR3 sequences, with about 5.4% occurring only once. Time point defined: pre-sensitization, week 0. Treatment noted: therapeutic diphenylcyclopropenone sensitization with weekly scalp DPC. The sequencing used whole blood, collected in connection with sensitization to the hapten diphenylcyclopropenone (DPC). Every receptor here comes from a woman younger than 35 with alopecia areata. Some clones in this sample may be carry-over from other donors' samples.

This clonotype was recorded many times. The V gene is TRBV6-6, the J gene TRBJ1-4; D is possibly TRBD1 (5 bases). The ends were cut back, 4 bases at V and 3 bases at J, with 12 bases in the middle. The CDR3 runs to 15 residues. Germline V gives CDR1 MNHNY, CDR2 SVGAGI (reference sequence). The CDR3 loop reads CASSLRQGSNEKLFF. The DNA of the CDR3 is TGTGCCAGCAGTTTACGGCAGGGTTCTAATGAAAAACTGTTTTTT.

This clonotype was recorded a few times. The V call is TRBV7-9, the J call TRBJ2-3, with 8 bases identical to TRBD2. The junction had 11 bases not matched to a gene; V was cut back by 5 bases and J by 1 base. The CDR3 covers 17 residues. CDR1 and CDR2 from the germline V gene are SEHNR and FQNEAQ (reference sequence). Here the CDR3 reads CASSPKGLAGRTDTQYF. CDR3 nucleotide sequence: TGTGCCAGCAGCCCGAAAGGGTTAGCGGGGCGCACAGATACGCAGTATTTT.

The V call is TRBV20-1, the J call TRBJ2-7; D remains unclear. The CDR3 length is 13 residues. CDR1 DFQATT and CDR2 SNEGSKA come from the germline V gene (reference sequence). The V end was cut by 3 bases, the J end by 6 bases, with 15 bases between. The CDR3, as DNA: TGCAGTGCTAGGGAAGGGCGTATAGCCGAGCAGTACTTC. Its protein is CSAREGRIAEQYF.

As regards this clonotype: A much more abundant neighbour one base away suggests this may be a read error. The V and J genes are TRBV29-1 and TRBJ2-1; D unresolved. The germline CDR1 and CDR2 sequences are SQVTM and ANQGSEA. The CDR3 loop spans 11 amino acids. CDR3 DNA: TGCAGCGTTGAGTTGTCCAATAAGCAGTTCTTC. It specifies CSVELSNKQFF.

Ten or more counts support this clonotype. This chain connects TRBV5-5 to TRBJ2-3; maybe TRBD1 (6 bases). Germline V gene lookup returns CDR1 SGHKS and CDR2 YYEKEE (reference sequence). This CDR3 is built from 15 residues. V dropped 6 bases and J dropped 2 bases, with 16 bases sitting between them. The chain's CDR3 is CASTRGVGVTDTQYF. The CDR3 nucleotides are TGTGCCAGCACCAGGGGAGTGGGGGTCACAGATACGCAGTATTTT.

Many counts were recorded for this clonotype. The chain joins TRBV7-9 to TRBJ1-4; unclear D gene. The V and J ends lost 8 bases and 1 base respectively, with 8 bases between them. The germline V gene has CDR1 SEHNR and CDR2 FQNEAQ (reference sequence). The CDR3 is 13 amino acids. The CDR3 region is CASVGETNEKLFF. CDR3 DNA: TGTGCCAGCGTAGGAGAAACTAATGAAAAACTGTTTTTT.

This clonotype was seen at least ten times. This rearrangement joins TRBV16 to TRBJ1-6; 7 nucleotides agree with TRBD1. The CDR3 extends over 14 amino acids. The germline V gene encodes CDR1 KGHSY and CDR2 FQNENV. Trimming removed 0 bases from V and 7 bases from J; junction bases left unmatched: 0. The CDR3 nucleotides read TGTGCCAGCAGCCAATCACAGGGGAATTCACCCCTCCACTTT. Residues: CASSQSQGNSPLHF.

There are many counts of this clonotype. V is TRBV29-1 and J is TRBJ1-3, with 9 bases aligning to TRBD1. Germline V gene data show CDR1 as SQVTM and CDR2 as ANQGSEA. This CDR3 has 17 amino acids. Germline trimming cut 4 bases from V and 0 bases from J; bases unmatched to any gene: 10. The CDR3, as DNA: TGCAGCGTTGGTGGGACAGGGAAGACCGACTCTGGAAACACCATATATTTT. This translates into CSVGGTGKTDSGNTIYF. Based on the CDR3 plus reference TRBV29-1 and TRBJ1-3, the full variable domain is SAVISQKPSRDICQRGTSLTIQCQVDSQVTMMFWYRQQPGQSLTLIATANQGSEATYESGFVIDKFPISRPNLTFSTLTVSNMSPEDSSIYLCSVGGTGKTDSGNTIYFGEGSWLTVV.

This clonotype was seen more than once but under ten times. The gene calls are TRBV4-2 and TRBJ2-1, with TRBD1 matching 11 bases. Germline CDR1 LGHNA, CDR2 YNFKEQ. Trimming took 4 bases from V and 4 from J; bases not matched to a gene: 9. The CDR3 has 17 amino acids. The CDR3 loop reads CASSLPKDRGPYNEQFF. The CDR3 DNA sequence: TGTGCCAGCAGCCTCCCAAAGGACAGGGGGCCTTACAATGAGCAGTTCTTC.

This clonotype showed up just a few times. The V gene is TRBV3-1, the J gene TRBJ2-1; 8 bases fit TRBD2. Trimming removed 5 bases from V and 8 bases from J; junction bases left unmatched: 11. This CDR3 is built from 15 residues. Germline values: CDR1 LGHDT, CDR2 YNNKEL (reference sequence). DNA for the CDR3: TGTGCCAGCAGCTCCCGACTAGCGAGCATGGATGAGCAGTTCTTC. This sequence encodes CASSSRLASMDEQFF.

V and J are TRBV5-6 and TRBJ1-1; 7 nucleotides agree with TRBD1. The V gene's germline CDR1 is SGHDT and CDR2 YYEEEE. The V and J ends lost 1 base and 3 bases, in that order; junction bases with no gene match: 6. The CDR3 is made up of 15 amino acids. CDR3 sequence (DNA): TGTGCCAGCAGCTTGAGAGGGGGCGGGGACACTGAAGCTTTCTTT. Encoded protein: CASSLRGGGDTEAFF.

V gene TRBV20-1 combines with J gene TRBJ1-4; 7 bases fit TRBD1. This CDR3 spans 14 amino acids. Germline lookup yields CDR1 DFQATT and CDR2 SNEGSKA (reference sequence). Unmatched junction bases numbered 13, after V lost 5 bases and J lost 10 bases. The CDR3 spells CSASQGDPRVKLFF. The CDR3 nucleotides read TGCAGTGCTTCCCAGGGGGATCCAAGGGTAAAACTGTTTTTT.

This clonotype has a handful of counts. The chain joins TRBV11-1 to TRBJ1-2; 9 bases align to TRBD1. Germline V lookup: CDR1 SGHAT, CDR2 FQDESV (reference sequence). This CDR3 region has 11 residues. V lost 8 bases to trimming and J lost 7 bases; unmatched junction nucleotides: 2. CDR3 nucleotide sequence: TGTGCCAGCGGGGACAGGGTTGGCTACACCTTC. This gives the protein CASGDRVGYTF.

This clonotype has a count of ten or more. The genes are TRBV12-3 or TRBV12-4 and TRBJ1-1; D remains ambiguous. CDR3 length equals 11 residues. Trimming cost V 5 bases and J 5 bases, with 6 bases left between them. The CDR3 loop is CASSEYTEAFF. The DNA of the CDR3 is TGTGCCAGCAGTGAGTATACTGAAGCTTTCTTT.

V gene TRBV6-6 combines with J gene TRBJ1-2; 12 positions agree with TRBD1. V lost 7 bases, J lost 0 bases, and 6 bases stayed unmatched. The CDR3 extends over 16 amino acids. The germline V gene has CDR1 MNHNY and CDR2 SVGAGI (reference sequence). The CDR3 sequence is CASTWDRGPTNYGYTF. CDR3 sequence (DNA): TGTGCCAGCACCTGGGACAGGGGGCCAACTAACTATGGCTACACCTTC.

This clonotype has ten or more counts. The chain recombines TRBV6-2 or TRBV6-3 with TRBJ2-3; weak D call: TRBD2 (5 bases). Germline assignment: CDR1 MNHEY and CDR2 SVGEGT. This CDR3 region has 16 residues. Trimming shortened V by 8 bases and J by 7 bases, and 25 bases separated the two germline ends. The chain's CDR3 is CASHTPRAPWNYTQYF. DNA for the CDR3: TGTGCCAGCCATACACCGAGGGCCCCCTGGAACTATACGCAGTATTTT.

This clonotype has just a few counts. V gene TRBV2 combines with J gene TRBJ1-2; no firm D call. Germline V gives CDR1 SNHLY, CDR2 FYNNEI. The CDR3 is made up of 15 amino acids. V shed 4 bases and J shed 2 bases, with 14 bases lying between them. In nucleotides, the CDR3 is TGTGCCAGCAGTGCCCAATCCCTTCAGAACTATGGCTACACCTTC. The encoded protein is CASSAQSLQNYGYTF.

This clonotype was found many times. J is TRBJ2-3 and V is TRBV6-5; no clear D gene. This CDR3 spans 17 amino acids. V lost 2 bases and J lost 0, with 15 bases in between. Germline CDR1 is MNHEY and CDR2 is SVGAGI. CDR3 nucleotide sequence: TGTGCCAGCAGTTACCGTTGGGCTGACCCTAGCACAGATACGCAGTATTTT. Encoded protein: CASSYRWADPSTDTQYF.